A selection of T cell receptor beta chains follows, all from one sample in a study of breast tumors, draining lymph nodes, adjacent tissues. Via MiXCR, TCRdb re-called the multiplex PCR reads, giving one row per CDR3 protein. This sample has about 270,000 distinct CDR3 sequences, with over 30% found just once. The sequenced material came from axillary lymph node tissue. The receptors shown here come from a female donor with breast cancer. Some clones in this sample may be carry-over from other donors' samples. The CDR3 runs from the conserved cysteine through the conserved F or W. The D gene is left open where the match is weak. Size is stated for part of the rows, as once, few or many counts, or as a class when the clone is expanded.

d_gene: TRBD2
abundance: many
j_gene: TRBJ2-3
v_gene: TRBV7-9
CDR3nt: TGTGCCAGCAGCTTAGGGGGCGGGAGGGCCACAGATACGCAGTATTTT
CDR3aa: CASSLGGGRATDTQYF

d_gene: TRBD2
abundance: NA
j_gene: TRBJ2-3
v_gene: TRBV20-1
CDR3nt: TGCAGTGCTCGGACTAGCGGCCGTGATACGCAGTATTTT
CDR3aa: CSARTSGRDTQYF

d_gene: TRBD2
abundance: many
j_gene: TRBJ2-1
v_gene: TRBV7-3
CDR3nt: TGTGCCAGCAGCTATACCCCCTCCGGGACTAGCGGATACAATGAGCAGTTCTTC
CDR3aa: CASSYTPSGTSGYNEQFF

d_gene: TRBD2
abundance: NA
j_gene: TRBJ2-3
v_gene: TRBV2
CDR3nt: TGTGCTAGGCGCGTGCCTAGCGGGAGGAACACAGATACGCAGTATTTT
CDR3aa: CARRVPSGRNTDTQYF

d_gene: NA
abundance: NA
j_gene: TRBJ2-5
v_gene: TRBV28
CDR3nt: TGTGCCAGCAGAGGGAATTTGGCGGCGGACCAAGAGACCCAGTACTTC
CDR3aa: CASRGNLAADQETQYF

d_gene: TRBD2
abundance: many
j_gene: TRBJ2-5
v_gene: TRBV7-9
CDR3nt: TGTGCCAGCAGCTTAGCTAGCGGGAAACGAGAGACCCAGTACTTC
CDR3aa: CASSLASGKRETQYF

d_gene: TRBD1
abundance: many
j_gene: TRBJ1-4
v_gene: TRBV12-3/TRBV12-4
CDR3nt: TGTGCCAGCACTACGACGGGACAGACAAATGAAAAACTGTTTTTT
CDR3aa: CASTTTGQTNEKLFF

d_gene: NA
abundance: few
j_gene: TRBJ2-7
v_gene: TRBV27
CDR3nt: TGTGCCAGCAGTCCGAAACAGAACTCCTACGAGCAGTACTTC
CDR3aa: CASSPKQNSYEQYF

d_gene: NA
abundance: many
j_gene: TRBJ1-2
v_gene: TRBV11-3
CDR3nt: TGTGCCAGCAGCTTCCTAACCGGGGGTAATCTCGCCTTC
CDR3aa: CASSFLTGGNLAF

d_gene: TRBD1
abundance: few
j_gene: TRBJ1-1
v_gene: TRBV24-1
CDR3nt: TGTGCCACCAGAACAGGGGATTACACTGAAGCTTTCTTT
CDR3aa: CATRTGDYTEAFF

d_gene: NA
abundance: many
j_gene: TRBJ1-3
v_gene: TRBV7-2
CDR3nt: TGTGCCAGCAGCCCGGGGGGGGAGGGCACCATATATTTT
CDR3aa: CASSPGGEGTIYF

d_gene: TRBD1
abundance: many
j_gene: TRBJ2-5
v_gene: TRBV6-6
CDR3nt: TGTGCCAGCAGTTCCCAGGACAGGGGGGAGATTGAGACCCAGTACTTC
CDR3aa: CASSSQDRGEIETQYF

d_gene: NA
abundance: NA
j_gene: TRBJ2-7
v_gene: TRBV9
CDR3nt: TGTGCCAGCAGTGAGGGATCCCGGTCCTACGAGCAGTACTTC
CDR3aa: CASSEGSRSYEQYF

d_gene: TRBD1
abundance: few
j_gene: TRBJ1-1
v_gene: TRBV29-1
CDR3nt: TGCAGCGTTGACGTGACAGGGGGCACTGAAGCTTTCTTT
CDR3aa: CSVDVTGGTEAFF

d_gene: TRBD1
abundance: many
j_gene: TRBJ2-1
v_gene: TRBV5-1
CDR3nt: TGCGCCAGCAGCGAGGAAGGGGACAGGGTTGATGAGCAGTTCTTC
CDR3aa: CASSEEGDRVDEQFF

d_gene: NA
abundance: NA
j_gene: TRBJ1-6
v_gene: TRBV2
CDR3nt: TGTGCCAGCAGTGAGGGGTGGGGGCCAACCTATAATTCACCCCTCCACTTT
CDR3aa: CASSEGWGPTYNSPLHF

d_gene: NA
abundance: NA
j_gene: TRBJ1-5
v_gene: TRBV2
CDR3nt: TGTGCCAGTGTGGGGGAGACCCAGCATTTT
CDR3aa: CASVGETQHF

d_gene: NA
abundance: NA
j_gene: TRBJ2-4
v_gene: TRBV7-6
CDR3nt: TGTGCCAGCAGCTTAGACGAACGGGTTCTAGCCAAAAACATTCAGTACTTC
CDR3aa: CASSLDERVLAKNIQYF

d_gene: NA
abundance: NA
j_gene: TRBJ2-2
v_gene: TRBV12-3/TRBV12-4
CDR3nt: TGTGTCAGCACCAGGCAGGGGTACAACACCGGGGAGCTGTTTTTT
CDR3aa: CVSTRQGYNTGELFF

d_gene: NA
abundance: NA
j_gene: TRBJ1-4
v_gene: TRBV7-2
CDR3nt: TGTGCCAGCAGCTCGCTAGGGGTAGGCAATGAAAAACTGTTTTTT
CDR3aa: CASSSLGVGNEKLFF

d_gene: TRBD1
abundance: NA
j_gene: TRBJ1-2
v_gene: TRBV6-6
CDR3nt: TGTGCCAGCAGTCCGGCAGGGGGCTATGGCTACACCTTC
CDR3aa: CASSPAGGYGYTF

d_gene: TRBD2
abundance: many
j_gene: TRBJ2-7
v_gene: TRBV29-1
CDR3nt: TGCAGCGTTAGGACTAGTGGGGTCTCCTACGAGCAGTACTTC
CDR3aa: CSVRTSGVSYEQYF

d_gene: NA
abundance: many
j_gene: TRBJ1-6
v_gene: TRBV15
CDR3nt: TGTGCCACCAGCGGCAGAGCCTATAATTCACCCCTCCACTTT
CDR3aa: CATSGRAYNSPLHF

d_gene: TRBD2
abundance: many
j_gene: TRBJ2-3
v_gene: TRBV9
CDR3nt: TGTGCCAGCAGCGAGGGTTCGTGGGGACTAGCTTCGGCAGATACGCAGTATTTT
CDR3aa: CASSEGSWGLASADTQYF

d_gene: NA
abundance: many
j_gene: TRBJ2-3
v_gene: TRBV9
CDR3nt: TGTGCCAGCAGCGCCGACAGCGGTTCAGATACGCAGTATTTT
CDR3aa: CASSADSGSDTQYF

d_gene: NA
abundance: NA
j_gene: TRBJ2-7
v_gene: TRBV27
CDR3nt: TGTGCCAGCAGTCCTTCCCCCGGGCTGGGCTCCTACGAGCAGTACTTC
CDR3aa: CASSPSPGLGSYEQYF

d_gene: NA
abundance: few
j_gene: TRBJ2-6
v_gene: TRBV27
CDR3nt: TGTGCCAGCAGGCGCAGAAACTCTGGGGCCAACGTCCTGACTTTC
CDR3aa: CASRRRNSGANVLTF

d_gene: NA
abundance: few
j_gene: TRBJ2-2
v_gene: TRBV7-3
CDR3nt: TGTGCCTGGGACAAGTGGCAGGGACTTATGAACACCGGGGAGCTGTTTTTT
CDR3aa: CAWDKWQGLMNTGELFF

d_gene: TRBD2
abundance: many
j_gene: TRBJ2-7
v_gene: TRBV7-8
CDR3nt: TGTGCCAGCAGCCACGGGGGCCTAGCGGGAAGGCTGGAGCAGTACTTC
CDR3aa: CASSHGGLAGRLEQYF

d_gene: NA
abundance: many
j_gene: TRBJ2-3
v_gene: TRBV20-1
CDR3nt: TGCAGTGCACCGGGACCCTTCAGCACAGATACGCAGTATTTT
CDR3aa: CSAPGPFSTDTQYF

d_gene: NA
abundance: many
j_gene: TRBJ2-6
v_gene: TRBV3-1
CDR3nt: TGTGCCAGCAGCCAACTCCGACTTTCCGGGGCCAACGTCCTGACTTTC
CDR3aa: CASSQLRLSGANVLTF